This T cell receptor (beta chain) was sequenced for a study of blood T cell repertoires in COVID-19. At the level of the study: The United States, Italy and Spain were the sources of the acute and convalescent COVID-19 samples.

This CDR3 has 13 residues. Trimming removed 4 bases from V and 4 bases from J, with 10 bases in between. CDR1 is MNHNY, CDR2 SVGAGI, per germline (reference sequence). The study recruited people aged 18 to 89 years across roughly 23 US areas. Cohort placement rested on clinical history that participants reported themselves. Per the study methods: Reference gene primer amplification gave nucleated cell count estimates. Sequencing used immunoSEQ multiplex PCR; TCRdb keeps in-frame clones, though not all of them. That table gives V, J and clone size, and the DNA gave D and trimming. The table has hundreds of thousands of clones, 70% to 90% seen once. This clone was found once.

The rearrangement links TRBV6-6 to TRBJ1-1; D ambiguous. Material: PBMCs or T cells enriched from blood (not recorded which). The clonotype comes from a woman aged 18-35 years with acute COVID-19. CDR3 sequence reads: CASSSGRFTEAFF. The CDR3, as DNA: TGTGCCAGCAGTTCGGGTCGGTTCACTGAAGCTTTCTTT.